These T cell receptor beta chains were read from a single sample in a study of CD8+ T cells in alopecia areata. Assay used: immunoSEQ multiplex PCR; TCRdb lists only in-frame clones, some missing. Among tens of thousands of clones listed, roughly 50% were seen once. Sequences were obtained from NKG2D-high CD8+ T cells sorted from blood. The origin of the receptors is a human donor with alopecia areata. Each CDR3 is given with its conserved first and last residue. A D gene is named only where the DNA matches it firmly. Part of the rows lack a size; the others show once, few, many or a class for expanded clones.

d_call j_call clone_size v_call cdr3_aa cdr3_nt
- TRBJ2-7 - TRBV7-8 CASSLGTVIEQYF TGTGCCAGCAGCTTGGGGACCGTCATTGAGCAGTACTTC
- TRBJ2-7 - TRBV2 CAAGSSYEQYF TGTGCCGCCGGGAGCTCCTACGAGCAGTACTTC
TRBD2 TRBJ2-3 - TRBV29-1 CSVDGLAGVPDTQYF TGCAGCGTTGATGGGCTAGCGGGGGTCCCAGATACGCAGTATTTT
- TRBJ1-4 once TRBV7-8 CASSPANEKLFF TGTGCCAGCAGCCCGGCGAATGAAAAACTGTTTTTT
TRBD2 TRBJ2-7 - TRBV29-1 CSVGLAGPHEQYF TGCAGCGTTGGACTAGCGGGACCCCACGAGCAGTACTTC
TRBD2 TRBJ2-1 - TRBV6-5 CASEHRGLAGNEQFF TGTGCCAGCGAGCACCGTGGACTAGCGGGCAATGAGCAGTTCTTC
- TRBJ2-7 few TRBV2 CAVGRTSYEQYF TGTGCCGTCGGACGGACGTCCTACGAGCAGTACTTC
- TRBJ2-7 - TRBV2 CASSEWPPYEQYF TGTGCCAGCAGTGAGTGGCCTCCCTACGAGCAGTACTTC
TRBD1 TRBJ1-1 - TRBV29-1 CSVDKTGNTNTEAFF TGCAGCGTTGATAAGACAGGGAATACGAACACTGAAGCTTTCTTT
TRBD2 TRBJ2-5 - TRBV6-6 CASSYSAGGPQETQYF TGTGCCAGCAGTTACTCGGCGGGAGGGCCCCAAGAGACCCAGTACTTC
- TRBJ1-2 few TRBV7-6 CASSSGDHGYTF TGTGCCAGCAGCTCCGGGGACCATGGCTACACCTTC
TRBD2 TRBJ2-5 - TRBV19 CASRSGGTFKETQYF TGTGCCAGTAGAAGCGGGGGGACGTTTAAAGAGACCCAGTACTTC
TRBD2 TRBJ2-2 - TRBV27 CASSLAGGPSPGELFF TGTGCCAGCAGTTTAGCGGGAGGGCCCTCTCCCGGGGAGCTGTTTTTT
TRBD2 TRBJ2-1 - TRBV9 CASAGLAGGRSYNEQFF TGTGCCAGCGCAGGACTAGCGGGGGGACGCTCCTACAATGAGCAGTTCTTC
- TRBJ2-2 - TRBV27 CASSLGIAGELFF TGTGCCAGCAGTTTAGGGATAGCCGGGGAGCTGTTTTTT
- TRBJ2-3 - TRBV12-5 CASGVVDSTDTQYF TGTGCTAGTGGGGTGGTTGACAGCACAGATACGCAGTATTTT
TRBD1 TRBJ1-2 - TRBV27 CASSFYTGGNGYTF TGTGCCAGCAGTTTCTACACAGGGGGGAATGGCTACACCTTC
- TRBJ1-1 - TRBV4-1 CASSGGNTEAFF TGCGCCAGCAGCGGGGGGAACACTGAAGCTTTCTTT
TRBD1 TRBJ2-7 - TRBV28 CASSLLPGQGKYEQYF TGTGCCAGCAGTTTACTGCCGGGACAGGGAAAATACGAGCAGTACTTC
- TRBJ1-1 - TRBV5-1 CASSLDQNEAFF TGCGCCAGCAGCTTGGACCAGAATGAAGCTTTCTTT
- TRBJ1-4 - TRBV7-9 CASSPLGPYEKLFF TGTGCCAGCAGCCCACTTGGGCCTTATGAAAAACTGTTTTTT
- TRBJ1-1 few TRBV7-9 CASRGGRRMNTEAFF TGTGCCAGCAGGGGAGGACGTAGAATGAACACTGAAGCTTTCTTT
TRBD1 TRBJ2-2 - TRBV30 CAWSTGQGTNTGELFF TGTGCCTGGAGTACGGGACAGGGAACTAACACCGGGGAGCTGTTTTTT
- TRBJ1-1 - TRBV6-5 CASSYQEKDTEAFF TGTGCCAGCAGTTACCAGGAGAAGGACACTGAAGCTTTCTTT
- TRBJ1-6 - TRBV4-3 CASSQVEQGRSPLHF TGCGCCAGCAGCCAAGTAGAACAGGGACGGTCACCCCTCCACTTT
- TRBJ2-4 few TRBV23-1 CARPTINIQYF TGCGCCAGACCCACGATAAACATTCAGTACTTC
- TRBJ2-2 - TRBV6-1 CASSGQGPRSHTGELFF TGTGCCAGCAGTGGGCAGGGGCCCCGATCCCACACCGGGGAGCTGTTTTTT
- TRBJ2-5 - TRBV5-4 CASSPGQGQETQYF TGTGCCAGCAGCCCAGGACAAGGACAAGAGACCCAGTACTTC
TRBD1 TRBJ1-2 - TRBV30 CAWGGQGMYGYTF TGTGCCTGGGGGGGACAGGGGATGTATGGCTACACCTTC